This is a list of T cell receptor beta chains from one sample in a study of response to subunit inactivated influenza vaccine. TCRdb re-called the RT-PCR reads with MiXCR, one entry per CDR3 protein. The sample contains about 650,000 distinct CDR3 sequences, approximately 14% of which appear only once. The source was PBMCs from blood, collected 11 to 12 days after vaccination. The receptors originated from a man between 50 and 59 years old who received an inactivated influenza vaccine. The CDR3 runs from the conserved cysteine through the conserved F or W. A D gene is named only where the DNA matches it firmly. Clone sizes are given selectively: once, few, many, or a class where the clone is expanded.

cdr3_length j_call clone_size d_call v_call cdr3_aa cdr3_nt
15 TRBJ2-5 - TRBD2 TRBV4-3 CASSHGTSGSETQYF TGCGCCAGCAGCCACGGGACTAGCGGGAGTGAGACCCAGTACTTC
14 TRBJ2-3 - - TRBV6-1 CASSRRRSTDTQYF TGTGCCAGCAGTCGCCGACGGAGCACAGATACGCAGTATTTT
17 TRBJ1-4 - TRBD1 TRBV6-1 CASSRTPRGGDNEKLFF TGTGCCAGCAGTAGAACCCCCAGGGGGGGCGATAATGAAAAACTGTTTTTT
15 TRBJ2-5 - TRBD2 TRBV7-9 CASSMGLAGGETQYF TGTGCCAGCAGCATGGGACTAGCGGGAGGGGAGACCCAGTACTTC
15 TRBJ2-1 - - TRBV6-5 CASSYGQAAYNEQFF TGTGCCAGCAGTTACGGCCAGGCGGCTTACAATGAGCAGTTCTTC
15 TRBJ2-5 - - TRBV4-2 CASSQEASEQETQYF TGTGCCAGCAGCCAAGAAGCTAGCGAGCAAGAGACCCAGTACTTC
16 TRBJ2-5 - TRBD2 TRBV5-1 CASSLAGSGGKVAQYF TGCGCCAGCAGCTTGGCTGGTAGCGGGGGTAAGGTGGCCCAGTACTTC
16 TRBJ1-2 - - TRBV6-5 CASSYYLATPNYGYTF TGTGCCAGCAGTTACTATTTGGCCACCCCTAACTATGGCTACACCTTC
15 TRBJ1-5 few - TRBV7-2 CASSLDGNSNQPQHF TGTGCCAGCAGCCTCGACGGCAATAGCAATCAGCCCCAGCATTTT
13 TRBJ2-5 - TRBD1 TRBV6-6 CASNLQGGETQYF TGTGCCAGCAACTTACAGGGGGGAGAGACCCAGTACTTC